This paragraph reports one T cell receptor beta chain. The sample is drawn from a study of cytomegalovirus exposure and HLA in healthy donors. The germline V gene has CDR1 MNHEY and CDR2 SVGAGI. V lost 5 bases to trimming and J lost 2 bases, with 13 bases between them. The CDR3 has 14 amino acids. Vbeta (60) and Jbeta (13) primers were used in the PCR. Here immunoSEQ multiplex PCR was the method, and the copy in TCRdb shows in-frame clones only, minus some. Counted here are over 100,000 clones, more than 75% occurring once; the ten biggest clones make up 5% to 6%. Sequencing used PBMCs. The source of this sequence is a woman aged 18-29 years in good health and CMV-seropositive. The J gene is TRBJ2-7, the V gene TRBV6-5, with D possibly TRBD1 on 6 matching bases. The CDR3 here is CASSPLKGAYEQYF. CDR3 DNA: TGTGCCAGCAGTCCCTTAAAGGGGGCCTACGAGCAGTACTTC.